Reported below is one T cell receptor beta chain. This clonotype was recorded at least ten times. Its recognized antigen is unknown. Base qualities are not at hand, and no much larger clone is one base apart. The record originates from a study of molecular identifiers for immune sequencing clone quantification listed by TCRdb under 2018. Background for the entire study: In a replicate experiment, RNA from around 20,000 or 100,000 naive CD8 T cells was split into five aliquots, four of which were sequenced. CD8 T cells were used in a methods study to benchmark molecular-identifier clustering-based TCR repertoire sequencing (MIDCIRS) and TCR RNA copy counting. Study-level results and caveats: In CMV-specific effector cells, clones with more than 20 RNA copies accounted for over 97% of molecules, whereas in naive cells such clones accounted for under 1%. Even against a background of about 960,000 naive CD8 T cells, spiked-in Jurkat TCR RNA amounting to a single cell's worth was reported to be detectable. Naive libraries contained spiked-in Jurkat TCR RNA (approximately nine copies' worth), which is not part of the donor repertoire. Highly expanded clone sizes could be underestimated because identical TCR molecules may share a barcode. Modeling estimated 3 to 3.5 recovered TCR RNA copies per cell, compared with 9.5 to 10 by digital PCR, which implies around 30% capture efficiency. When barcode sub-clustering was omitted, TCR diversity was inflated by chimeric consensus sequences, with chimeras reaching as high as 47%.

The library was produced with PCR. The sequencer listed for this sample is Illumina HiSeq 4000. Bulk TCR libraries were prepared as previously described, using TCR primers listed in Table S5. Purification of total RNA was performed with the Qiagen AllPrep DNA/RNA kit. Before analysis, reads from multiple sequencing runs of one library were combined. The published analysis was carried out like this. Reads were retained only if their TCR constant sequence matched exactly, and those retained reads were trimmed to 150 nt and grouped according to their 12-nt molecular barcodes. Reads within each barcode group were sub-clustered using a 15% Levenshtein threshold, and quality-weighted consensus sequences were constructed for each RNA molecule. Non-functional sequences were discarded, and so were lower-count sequences lying one edit away from another sequence. Based on a fit of two negative binomial distributions, barcode sub-clusters having less than 20% of the maximum read count were discarded. Starting from the raw public reads, TCRdb applied fastp trimming at Q25, assembled clones with MiXCR and retained in-frame beta chains. Every distinct CDR3 protein forms one entry, paired with its most common genes and DNA. TCRdb's processing, not the authors', yielded these V and J calls. In this sample the table shows about half a million distinct CDR3 sequences, around 21% of which occur a single time. The ten biggest clones cover more than 0.8% of the sample.

Libraries of naive CD8 T cells were generated from about 19,000 to 1,100,000 sorted cells, with 10%, 30% or 50% of the purified RNA used. On a BD FACSAria II, naive CD8 T cells were FACS-sorted as CD8+CD4-CCR7+CD45RA+ and collected into RLT Plus buffer. To test detection sensitivity, Jurkat RNA equal to approximately 10 TCR copies was added to samples of 20,000-1,000,000 naive CD8 T cells. CD8 T cells were enriched with RosetteSep CD8+ T Cell Enrichment Cocktail and Ficoll-Paque, followed by ACK red cell lysis. Germline trimming: 4 bases from V, 6 bases from J; junction bases outside gene matches: 9. The germline V gene specifies SGHDT as CDR1 and YYEEEE as CDR2. Counted from cysteine to phenylalanine, this CDR3 has 15 amino acids. The read is trimmed to its CDR3 DNA, 45 bases read in frame from base 1.

The chain is made from TRBV5-6 and TRBJ1-5, with 8 bases in between that match TRBD1. This TCR came from a human donor in good health. Some libraries in this study had Jurkat cell RNA spiked in. The sample comprised naive CD8+ T cells from blood, with Jurkat cell RNA spiked in. What the cell subset or site label conveys for this sample: FACS-sorted CD8+CD4-CCR7+CD45RA+ naive T cells. The CDR3 region reads CASSLNRGFGQPQHF. At the DNA level, the sequence is TGTGCCAGCAGCCTAAACAGGGGGTTCGGTCAGCCCCAGCATTTT.